Listed here is a single TCR beta chain. The data are from a study of control samples from healthy donors and cancer patients. This CDR3 comprises 14 residues. J gave up 3 bases and V 11 bases, and 13 bases lay outside the gene matches. Germline V gives CDR1 MNHEY, CDR2 SVGAGI. Clones were read by immunoSEQ multiplex PCR, and TCRdb kept only the in-frame ones, dropping some. The sample has tens of thousands of clones; roughly 84% are singletons. Sequences were obtained from blood. V and J are TRBV6-5 and TRBJ2-7; 7 bases are shared with TRBD1. This sequence originates from a man aged 50 to 60 in good health. In DNA form, the CDR3 reads TGTGCCGCCTCTTCCGGGACAGTACTCTACGAGCAGTACTTC. Amino acids: CAASSGTVLYEQYF.